The source of this TCR beta chain is a study of T cells after yellow fever vaccination. Study results and caveats: The appearance of a small share of clonotypes in both CD4 and CD8 compartments was observed.

This clonotype was recorded many times. What it binds is not known. Using its own MiXCR run on the 5' RACE reads, TCRdb lists one record per CDR3 protein. The data hold a few hundred thousand distinct CDR3 sequences, with over 4% observed a single time. This CDR3 is built from 12 residues. Trimming pared 7 bases from V and 0 bases from J, leaving 10 bases between. The V gene's germline CDR1 is SQVTM and CDR2 ANQGSEA. The origin of this receptor is a man younger than 35 who received the YFV17D yellow fever vaccine. The V call is TRBV29-1, the J call TRBJ2-7; either TRBD1 or TRBD2 may supply D (5 bases each). Source: PBMCs, taken 5 days after the yellow fever booster vaccination. The CDR3 reads CSAVGDSYEQYF. CDR3 bases: TGCAGCGCCGTGGGGGACTCCTACGAGCAGTACTTC.